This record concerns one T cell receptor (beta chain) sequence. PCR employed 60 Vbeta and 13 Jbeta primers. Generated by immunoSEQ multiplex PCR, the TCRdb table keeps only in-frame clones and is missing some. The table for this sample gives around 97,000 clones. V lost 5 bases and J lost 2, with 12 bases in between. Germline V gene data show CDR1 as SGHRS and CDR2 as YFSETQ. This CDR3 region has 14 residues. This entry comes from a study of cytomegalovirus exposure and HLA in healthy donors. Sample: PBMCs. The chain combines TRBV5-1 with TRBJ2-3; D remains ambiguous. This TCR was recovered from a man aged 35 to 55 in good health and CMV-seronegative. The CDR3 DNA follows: TGCGCCAGCAGAACAGCACCGATCACAGATACGCAGTATTTT. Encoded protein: CASRTAPITDTQYF.